These 10 T cell receptor beta chains were all obtained from the same sample, sequenced in a study of OX40 agonist ivuxolimab in advanced cancers. The data were produced by immunoSEQ multiplex PCR, yet TCRdb's version contains in-frame clones alone and is incomplete. The repertoire holds approximately 59,000 clones, with 88% as singletons. The sequencing here drew on CD4+ or CD8+ T cells sorted from blood, taken in a trial of the OX40 agonist ivuxolimab. The source of these receptors is an adult with an advanced solid tumor such as melanoma, head and neck, liver or kidney cancer.

The rearrangement uses TRBV7-6 and TRBJ2-7, with D tentatively TRBD1 (5 bases). V was pared by 1 base and J by 3 bases, with 16 bases between. This CDR3 has 16 amino acids. The germline CDR1 and CDR2 sequences are SGHVS and FNYEAQ. In nucleotides, the CDR3 is TGTGCCAGCAGCTTAGACGGTAGGAAAGGGGACTACGAGCAGTACTTC. It translates to CASSLDGRKGDYEQYF.

In this sample, this clone turned up a few times. This chain connects TRBV6-5 to TRBJ1-5, with unresolved D. V lost 5 bases, J lost 4 bases, and 9 bases lay in between. Germline V gives CDR1 MNHEY, CDR2 SVGAGI. The CDR3 contains 13 residues. The CDR3 loop is CASSPTLNQPQHF. The CDR3 bases are TGTGCCAGCAGTCCGACACTGAATCAGCCCCAGCATTTT.

The chain recombines TRBV4-2 with TRBJ2-5, with TRBD1 matching 7 bases. V dropped 4 bases and J dropped 2; count of bases not matched to a gene: 4. Germline V lookup: CDR1 LGHNA, CDR2 YNFKEQ. The CDR3 loop spans 14 amino acids. CDR3 in DNA: TGTGCCAGCAGCCCGGGACAGCCACAAGAGACCCAGTACTTC. The encoded protein is CASSPGQPQETQYF.

The gene calls are TRBV4-3 and TRBJ2-7; the D gene is possibly TRBD2 (6 bases). The CDR3 length is 15 residues. Deletions cut 1 base from V and 6 bases from J, with 16 bases between. Per germline, CDR1 LGHNA and CDR2 YSLEER. The CDR3 reads CASSQGGGAVGEQYF. The DNA of the CDR3 is TGCGCCAGCAGCCAAGGTGGAGGGGCAGTCGGCGAGCAGTACTTC.

This clone is deemed medium-sized (0.01 to 0.1%). Additional DNA sequences in this sample encode the identical CDR3. The chain combines TRBV2 with TRBJ2-7; 8 nucleotides line up with TRBD2. Trimming at V came to 6 bases and at J to 2 bases, leaving 6 bases not matched to a gene. Germline CDR1 reads SNHLY; CDR2 reads FYNNEI. The CDR3 consists of 14 residues. CDR3 amino acids: CASRPGLETYEQYF. CDR3 coding DNA: TGTGCCAGCAGACCGGGACTAGAAACCTACGAGCAGTACTTC.

V is TRBV7-2 and J is TRBJ1-5; no definite D call. With 1 base removed from V and 12 bases from J, the gap between germline ends came to 10 bases. This CDR3 is built from 12 residues. The germline V gene encodes CDR1 SGHTA and CDR2 FQGNSA. CDR3 loop: CASSLDANLQHF. CDR3 nucleotide sequence: TGTGCCAGCAGCTTAGACGCAAATCTCCAGCATTTT.

The DNA for the CDR3 is TGCGCCAGCAGCTTGGCAGGTACCACAGATACGCAGTATTTT. Translated: CASSLAGTTDTQYF. The chain is built from TRBV5-1 and TRBJ2-3, with D hard to call. Trimming took 0 bases from V and 2 from J, leaving 7 bases between them. Germline loops: CDR1 SGHRS, CDR2 YFSETQ. The CDR3 is 14 amino acids.

V and J are TRBV30 and TRBJ2-1; D not certain. Trimming cost V 5 bases and J 0 bases, with 11 bases left between them. This CDR3 has 14 residues. The germline V gene has CDR1 GTSNPN and CDR2 SVGIG (reference sequence). The CDR3 protein is CAWVRRSSYNEQFF. CDR3 nucleotide sequence: TGTGCCTGGGTACGCAGGAGCTCCTACAATGAGCAGTTCTTC.

The J gene is TRBJ2-7, the V gene TRBV7-2, with a weak D call TRBD2 (6 bases). CDR3 length: 15 amino acids. Trimming removed 5 bases at V and 5 bases at J, with 19 bases between. Germline V CDR1 and CDR2: SGHTA, FQGNSA. The CDR3 loop reads CASSVGGEWSDEQYF. In DNA form, the CDR3 reads TGTGCCAGCAGCGTGGGGGGAGAATGGTCTGACGAGCAGTACTTC.

The CDR3 DNA is TGCGCCAGCAGCCAAGCCGCCGGGACAGGGTACACTGAAGCTTTCTTT. Translating it yields CASSQAAGTGYTEAFF. J is TRBJ1-1 and V is TRBV4-3; 9 nucleotides agree with TRBD1. Germline-derived CDR1 and CDR2 are LGHNA and YSLEER. V was clipped by 1 base and J by 3 bases; unmatched bases: 6. This CDR3 is 16 amino acids long.